This TCR beta chain was obtained from a study of molecular identifiers for immune sequencing clone quantification. Previously described methods and listed TCR primers produced bulk TCR libraries. One entry per CDR3 protein results from TCRdb running MiXCR on the PCR reads. This table holds a few hundred thousand distinct CDR3 sequences, under 30% found once. The germline V gene encodes CDR1 DFQATT and CDR2 SNEGSKA (reference sequence). The CDR3 is 14 residues long. V was cut by 4 bases and J by 0 bases, with 13 bases left in between. This clonotype was seen a few times. The sequence was collected from a human donor in good health. Some libraries in this study had Jurkat cell RNA spiked in. Sequences were obtained from naive CD8+ T cells from blood, with Jurkat cell RNA spiked in. Stated subset: FACS-sorted CD8+CD4-CCR7+CD45RA+ naive T cells. The chain links TRBV20-1 to TRBJ2-7; D uncertain. This CDR3 is CSATTRASSYEQYF. The CDR3 DNA follows: TGCAGTGCTACCACCCGGGCCAGCTCCTACGAGCAGTACTTC.